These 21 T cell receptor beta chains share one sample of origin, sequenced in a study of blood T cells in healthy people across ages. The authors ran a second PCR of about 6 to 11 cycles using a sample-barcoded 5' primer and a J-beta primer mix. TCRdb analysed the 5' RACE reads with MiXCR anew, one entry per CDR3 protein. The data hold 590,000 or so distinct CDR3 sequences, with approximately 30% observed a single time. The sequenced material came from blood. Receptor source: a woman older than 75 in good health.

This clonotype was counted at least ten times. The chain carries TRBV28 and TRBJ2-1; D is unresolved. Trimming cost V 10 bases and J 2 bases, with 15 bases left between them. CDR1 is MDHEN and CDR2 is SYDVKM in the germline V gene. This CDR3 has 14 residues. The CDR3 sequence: CATYRASPYNEQFF. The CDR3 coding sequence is TGTGCCACCTACCGGGCCAGCCCCTACAATGAGCAGTTCTTC.

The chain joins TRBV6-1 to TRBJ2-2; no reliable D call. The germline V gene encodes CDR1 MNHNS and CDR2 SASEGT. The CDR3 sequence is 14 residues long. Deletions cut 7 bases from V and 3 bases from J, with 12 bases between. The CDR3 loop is CASTSGSYTGELFF. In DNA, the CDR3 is TGTGCCAGCACATCTGGGTCTTACACCGGGGAGCTGTTTTTT.

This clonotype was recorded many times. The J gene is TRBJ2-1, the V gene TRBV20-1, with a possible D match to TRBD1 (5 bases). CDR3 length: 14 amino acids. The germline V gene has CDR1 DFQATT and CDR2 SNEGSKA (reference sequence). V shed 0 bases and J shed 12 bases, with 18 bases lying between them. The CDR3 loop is CSAREVSMGRGQFF. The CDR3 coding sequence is TGCAGTGCTAGAGAAGTCTCGATGGGGCGAGGGCAGTTCTTC.

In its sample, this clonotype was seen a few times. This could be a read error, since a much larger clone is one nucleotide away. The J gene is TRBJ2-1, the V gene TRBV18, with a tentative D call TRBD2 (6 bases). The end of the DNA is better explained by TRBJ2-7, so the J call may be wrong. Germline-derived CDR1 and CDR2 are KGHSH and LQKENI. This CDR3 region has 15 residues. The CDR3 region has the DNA TGTGCCACCCAGAAAGAATCAGGGAGGCGGCATGAGCAGTACTTC. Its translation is CATQKESGRRHEQYF.

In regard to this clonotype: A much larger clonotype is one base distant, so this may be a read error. The CDR3 is CASSLGGRDHERYF. CDR3 in DNA: TGTGCCAGCAGCTTGGGAGGTCGGGACCACGAGCGGTACTTC. The chain couples TRBV11-2 to TRBJ2-5; possible D gene TRBD2, 6 bases. CDR1 is SGHAT, CDR2 FQNNGV, per germline. The V gene lost 3 bases and the J gene lost 13 bases, with 21 bases spanning the gap. The CDR3 runs to 14 residues.

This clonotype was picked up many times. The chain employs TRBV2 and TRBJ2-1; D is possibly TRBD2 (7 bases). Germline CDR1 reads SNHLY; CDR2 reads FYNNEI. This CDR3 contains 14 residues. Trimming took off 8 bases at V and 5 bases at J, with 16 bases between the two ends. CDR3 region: CASEKGGADNEQFF. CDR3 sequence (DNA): TGTGCCAGCGAGAAGGGGGGGGCAGACAATGAGCAGTTCTTC.

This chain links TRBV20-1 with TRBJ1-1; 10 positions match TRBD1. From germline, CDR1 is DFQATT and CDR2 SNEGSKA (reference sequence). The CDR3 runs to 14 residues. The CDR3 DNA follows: TGCAGGGCGGGACAGGGGACAAGAAACACTGAAGCTTTCTTT. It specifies CRAGQGTRNTEAFF.

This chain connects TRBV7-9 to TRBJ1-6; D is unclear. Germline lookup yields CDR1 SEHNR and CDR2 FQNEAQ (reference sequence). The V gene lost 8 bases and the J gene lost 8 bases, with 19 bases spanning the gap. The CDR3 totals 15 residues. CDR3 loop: CASSPHKGGDSPLHF. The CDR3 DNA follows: TGTGCCAGCTCACCACACAAGGGCGGGGATTCACCCCTCCACTTT.

The CDR3 bases are TGCGCCAGCAGCGCGCCGGGGACAGGGGGAGGTGGCTACACCTTC. Protein sequence: CASSAPGTGGGGYTF. The chain is built from TRBV5-1 and TRBJ1-2, with 11 bases aligning to TRBD1. CDR1 is SGHRS and CDR2 is YFSETQ in the germline V gene. V gave up 4 bases and J gave up 7 bases; unmatched junction bases: 9. CDR3 length equals 15 residues.

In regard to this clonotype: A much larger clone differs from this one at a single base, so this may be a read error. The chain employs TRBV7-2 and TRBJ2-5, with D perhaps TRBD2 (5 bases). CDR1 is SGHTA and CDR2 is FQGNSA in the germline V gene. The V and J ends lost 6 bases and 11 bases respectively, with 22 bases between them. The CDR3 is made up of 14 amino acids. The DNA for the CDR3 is TGTGCCAGCAGTCTAAACTACGGGGTGACTGAGCAGTACTTC. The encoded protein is CASSLNYGVTEQYF.

The CDR3 sequence: CASSRTSNQPQHF. CDR3 bases: TGTGCCAGCAGCCGGACAAGCAATCAGCCCCAGCATTTT. The chain recombines TRBV3-1 with TRBJ1-5, with D perhaps TRBD1 (5 bases). CDR1 and CDR2 from the germline V gene are LGHDT and YNNKEL (reference sequence). The CDR3 is made up of 13 amino acids. Trimming shortened V by 4 bases and J by 1 base, and 5 bases separated the two germline ends.

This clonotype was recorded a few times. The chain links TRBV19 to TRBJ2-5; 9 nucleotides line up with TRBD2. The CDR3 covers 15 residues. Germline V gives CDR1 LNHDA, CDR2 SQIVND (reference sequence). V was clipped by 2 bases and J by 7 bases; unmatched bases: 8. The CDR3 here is CASSITSSGMRTQYF. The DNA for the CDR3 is TGTGCCAGTAGTATAACGTCTAGCGGGATGCGGACCCAGTACTTC. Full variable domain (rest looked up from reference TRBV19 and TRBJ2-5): DGGITQSPKYLFRKEGQNVTLSCEQNLNHDAMYWYRQDPGQGLRLIYYSQIVNDFQKGDIAEGYSVSREKKESFPLTVTSAQKNPTAFYLCASSITSSGMRTQYFGPGTRLLVL.

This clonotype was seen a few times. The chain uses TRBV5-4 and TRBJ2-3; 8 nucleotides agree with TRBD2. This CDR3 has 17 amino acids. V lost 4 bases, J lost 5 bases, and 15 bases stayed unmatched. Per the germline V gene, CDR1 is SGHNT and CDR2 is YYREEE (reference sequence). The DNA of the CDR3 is TGTGCCAGCAGCGTCGGGCGCGGGGGGCCCTCTGAAGATACGCAGTATTTT. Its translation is CASSVGRGGPSEDTQYF.

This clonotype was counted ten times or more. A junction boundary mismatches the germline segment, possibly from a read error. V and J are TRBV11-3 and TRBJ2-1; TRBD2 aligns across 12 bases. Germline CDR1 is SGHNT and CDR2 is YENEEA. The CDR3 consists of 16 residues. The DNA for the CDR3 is TGCGCCAGCAGCCTGGGGCTAGCGGGGGGGTACAATGAGCAGTTCTTC. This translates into CASSLGLAGGYNEQFF. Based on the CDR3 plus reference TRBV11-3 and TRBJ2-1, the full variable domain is EAGVVQSPRYKIIEKKQPVAFWCNPISGHNTLYWYLQNLGQGPELLIRYENEEAVDDSQLPKDRFSAERLKGVDSTLKIQPAELGDSAVYLCASSLGLAGGYNEQFFGPGTRLTVL.

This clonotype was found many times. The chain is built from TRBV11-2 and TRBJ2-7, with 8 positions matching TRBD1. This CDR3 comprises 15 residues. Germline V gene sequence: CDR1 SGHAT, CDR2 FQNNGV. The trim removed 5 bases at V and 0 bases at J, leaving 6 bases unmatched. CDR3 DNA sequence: TGTGCCAGCAGCCCGGGACAGGTTATCTCCTACGAGCAGTACTTC. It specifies CASSPGQVISYEQYF.

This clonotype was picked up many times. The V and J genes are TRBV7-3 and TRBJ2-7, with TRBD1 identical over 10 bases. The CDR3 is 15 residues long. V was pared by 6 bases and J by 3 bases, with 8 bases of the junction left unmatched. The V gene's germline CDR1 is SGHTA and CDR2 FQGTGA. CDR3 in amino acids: CASSVSGTGDYEQYF. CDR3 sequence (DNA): TGTGCCAGCAGTGTAAGTGGGACAGGGGACTACGAGCAGTACTTC.

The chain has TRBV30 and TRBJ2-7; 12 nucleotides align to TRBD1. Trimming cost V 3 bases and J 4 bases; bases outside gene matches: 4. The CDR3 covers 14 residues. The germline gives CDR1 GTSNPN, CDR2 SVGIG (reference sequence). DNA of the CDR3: TGTGCCTGGAGGGGACAGGGGGCGAGGTACGAGCAGTACTTC. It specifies CAWRGQGARYEQYF. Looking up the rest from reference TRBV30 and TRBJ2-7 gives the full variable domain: SQTIHQWPATLVQPVGSPLSLECTVEGTSNPNLYWYRQAAGRGLQLLFYSVGIGQISSEVPQNLSASRPQDRQFILSSKKLLLSDSGFYLCAWRGQGARYEQYFGPGTRLTVT.

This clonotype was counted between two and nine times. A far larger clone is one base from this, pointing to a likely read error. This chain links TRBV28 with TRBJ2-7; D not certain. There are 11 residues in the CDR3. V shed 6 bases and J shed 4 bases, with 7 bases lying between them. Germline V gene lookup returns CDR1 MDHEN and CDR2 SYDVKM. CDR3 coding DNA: TGTGCCAGCAGGTTCGCTTACGAGCAGTACTTC. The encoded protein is CASRFAYEQYF.

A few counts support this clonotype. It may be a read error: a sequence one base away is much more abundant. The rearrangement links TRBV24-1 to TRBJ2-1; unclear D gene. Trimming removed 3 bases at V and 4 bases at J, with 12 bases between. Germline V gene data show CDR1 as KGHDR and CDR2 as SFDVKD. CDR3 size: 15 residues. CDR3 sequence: CATSDRRTRYNEQFF. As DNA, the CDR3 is TGTGCCACCAGTGATAGAAGAACAAGGTACAATGAGCAGTTCTTC.

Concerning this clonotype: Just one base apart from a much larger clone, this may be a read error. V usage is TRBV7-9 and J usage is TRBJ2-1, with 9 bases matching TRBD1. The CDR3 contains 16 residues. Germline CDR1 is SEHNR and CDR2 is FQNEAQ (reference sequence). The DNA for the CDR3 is TGTGTCAGCAGCACCTCGACAGGGGGCTCCTACAATGAGCAGTTCTTC. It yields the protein CVSSTSTGGSYNEQFF.

The CDR3 bases are TGCGCCAGCAGCCAACCGACAGGGCTGCTCTACAATGAGCAGTTCTTC. It encodes CASSQPTGLLYNEQFF. The chain employs TRBV4-1 and TRBJ2-1; 7 nucleotides agree with TRBD1. The length of the CDR3 is 16 residues. V dropped 2 bases and J dropped 3; count of bases not matched to a gene: 7. Germline-derived CDR1 and CDR2 are MGHRA and YSYEKL.